This TCR beta chain was sequenced during a study of beta chain features in type 1 diabetes (dated by TCRdb to 2017 to 2018). A note on the overall study: No differences in mean age, gender distribution, total cell number or subset yield were found between patients and healthy donors. A total of roughly 98,000,000 sorted cells were examined across all samples, and a strong correlation was observed between cell number per subset and RNA yield. The study compared TCRB repertoires of sorted circulating CD4+ T cell subsets between recently diagnosed type 1 diabetes patients and matched healthy donors. Regulatory and stem cell-like memory subsets were obtained from only 8 patients and about 8 healthy donors, while naive and central memory subsets were obtained from all 30 or so donors.

A single peripheral blood draw of about 116 mL on average was collected from each donor into heparinised tubes. A BD FACSAria II and a panel including CD45RO, CCR7, CD25, CD127, CD95 and CD27 were used to sort naive, central memory, regulatory and stem cell-like memory CD4+ T cells. Every sorted population had a purity above 95%. Right away, PBMCs were isolated by Lymphoprep density gradient centrifugation and were stained directly, with no culture step. Samples were stained and sorted in pairs, with one healthy donor and one patient per experiment, so that batch effects were minimized. All of the isolated RNA was reverse transcribed with the High Capacity cDNA Reverse Transcription Kit, so expressed TCRB transcripts were sequenced. Deep immunoSEQ sequencing was applied to naive, central memory and regulatory T cell samples, giving an average of roughly 3.3 million total reads per sample. Sorted cells were lysed in RLT buffer and RNA was extracted with DNase-treated RNeasy Micro or Mini kits, depending on cell number. Each cell subset was processed separately to prevent cross-contamination, with patient and healthy donor samples processed together. The immunoSEQ multiplex PCR was used to amplify TCRB sequences from cDNA, generating 87-bp fragments that spanned the CDR3 region. Sequencing of the amplicons was done on the Illumina HiSeq platform. Concerning the study's data processing: Synthetic template baselines were used to correct PCR bias computationally, reads within Hamming distance 2 were collapsed, and singletons that could not be merged were discarded. By aligning reads against IMGT, V, D and J genes, CDR3 length, and insertions or deletions at six rearrangement sites were assigned. Within each subset, clonotype counts were normalized to sorted cell number, after which true diversity and Gini coefficients were computed with the tcR R package. The overlap coefficient, calculated on TCRB nucleotide sequences, was used to measure repertoire sharing. Here the immuneACCESS table is served through TCRdb, limited to in-frame sequences with V and J called. Missing clones are a known gap in these copies; in checked studies unresolved V genes cover under half, and the rest lacks a known reason. That table furnishes V, J and clone size, whereas the DNA furnished D and trimming. This sample holds some 44,000 clones; roughly 70% were observed only once. The top ten hold 2% to 2.5% of the sample.

The CDR3 starts with the cysteine, ends with the phenylalanine, and has 13 residues. Here the CDR3 DNA is all that survives: 39 bases in frame from base 1. Sequences ENHRY (CDR1) and SYGVKD (CDR2) are obtained from the germline V gene. The germline ends are 10 bases apart after V is trimmed by 6 bases and J by 5 bases. To note about this clone: There is no known antigen for this receptor. Base qualities are missing; no much larger clone stands one base away.

Here is what the overall study found, with its caveats: A moderate but significant shortening of TCRB CDR3 length was observed in type 1 diabetes patients in all four CD4+ subsets. HLA sub-analyses involved small numbers of individuals, so any influence of HLA type on TCRB rearrangement remained unresolved. Naive, central memory and regulatory TCRB repertoires appeared to be more alike among patients than among healthy donors. Patients with type 1 diabetes made fewer insertions and deleted more nucleotides at VDJ recombination sites, implying thymic rearrangement abnormalities. Because cDNA was sequenced instead of genomic DNA, highly expressing activated cells could be over-represented, though the groups showed no difference in activation or CD3 levels. Shorter templates might be favored by PCR, yet because patient and control samples were amplified and corrected together, any such skew would affect both groups equally.

Sequencing was done on a sample of Tregs from blood. The intended sense of this specimen's cell subset or site label: regulatory CD4+ T cells. This receptor chain uses TRBV10-3 and TRBJ2-2; TRBD1 is a weak D gene call, 5 bases matching. This clonotype originated in a woman aged 18-35 years with type 1 diabetes. In nucleotide form, the sequence is TGTGCCATCAGGGGTAGGGGAACCGGGGAGCTGTTTTTT. Translation gives CAIRGRGTGELFF.